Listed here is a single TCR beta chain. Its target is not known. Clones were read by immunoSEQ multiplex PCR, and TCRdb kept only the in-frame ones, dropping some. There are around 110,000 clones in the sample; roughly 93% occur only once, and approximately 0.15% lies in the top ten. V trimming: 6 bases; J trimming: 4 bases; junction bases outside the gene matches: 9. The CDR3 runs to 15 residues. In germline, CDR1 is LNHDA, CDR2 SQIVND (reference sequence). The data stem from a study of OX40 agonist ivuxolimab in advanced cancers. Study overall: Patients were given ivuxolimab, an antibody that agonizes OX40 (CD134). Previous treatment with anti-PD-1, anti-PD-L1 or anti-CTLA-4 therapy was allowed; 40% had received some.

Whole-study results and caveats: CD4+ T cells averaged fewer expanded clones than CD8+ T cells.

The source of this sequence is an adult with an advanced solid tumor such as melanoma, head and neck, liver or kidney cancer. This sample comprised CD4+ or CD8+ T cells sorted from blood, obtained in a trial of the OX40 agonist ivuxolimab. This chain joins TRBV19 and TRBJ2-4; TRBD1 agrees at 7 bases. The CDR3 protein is CASRGFGTAKNIQYF. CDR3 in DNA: TGTGCCAGTAGGGGATTTGGGACAGCTAAAAACATTCAGTACTTC.